A single sample is the source of the 8 T cell receptor beta chains below, sequenced in a study of molecular identifiers for immune sequencing clone quantification. TCRdb independently ran MiXCR on the PCR reads; one entry per CDR3 protein. The sample holds over 85,000 distinct CDR3 sequences; 35% are singletons and the top ten take roughly 9.7%. The sample was naive CD8+ T cells from blood, with Jurkat cell RNA spiked in. As to subset: FACS-sorted CD8+CD4-CCR7+CD45RA+ naive T cells. These receptors came from a human donor in good health. Some libraries in this study had Jurkat cell RNA spiked in.

This clonotype occurred a few times. The chain combines TRBV4-3 with TRBJ2-3; D is undetermined. CDR1 LGHNA and CDR2 YSLEER come from the germline V gene. Trimming pared 1 base from V and 1 base from J, leaving 12 bases between. This CDR3 spans 16 amino acids. Here the CDR3 DNA reads TGCGCCAGCAGCCAAGGGCCAGGTTGGTGCACAGATACGCAGTATTTT. Translation gives CASSQGPGWCTDTQYF.

A remark on this clonotype: As the CDR3 is not closed by the conserved phenylalanine or tryptophan, this likely results from a read error. It is unclear where the CDR3 begins or ends on the DNA, so no DNA is shown, and the CDR3 is as TCRdb lists it. The chain carries TRBV28 and TRBJ2-7; the DNA was not used to check the table's D call, TRBD2. With termini counted, the CDR3 has 14 amino acids. Germline V CDR1 and CDR2: MDHEN, SYDVKM. CDR3 residues: CACSSGTLSYEQNY.

This chain uses TRBV20-1 with TRBJ1-2, with a tentative D call TRBD1 (5 bases). The CDR3 loop spans 14 amino acids. The germline V gene has CDR1 DFQATT and CDR2 SNEGSKA (reference sequence). V lost 5 bases and J 5 bases, leaving 18 bases between the germline ends. The CDR3 loop reads CSAGYGTENYGYTF. For the CDR3, the DNA is TGCAGTGCTGGGTACGGGACGGAGAATTATGGCTACACCTTC.

This chain links TRBV7-9 with TRBJ2-6; D is uncertain. Germline CDR1 reads SEHNR; CDR2 reads FQNEAQ (reference sequence). V gave up 8 bases and J gave up 4 bases, with 9 bases separating them. The CDR3 has 13 residues. The CDR3 DNA sequence: TGTGCCAGCGGCTCTTCCGGGGCCAACGTCCTGACTTTC. This gives the protein CASGSSGANVLTF.

CDR3 in amino acids: CASSMWHGISDANTGELFF. The CDR3 DNA is TGTGCCAGTAGTATGTGGCACGGAATTTCAGACGCGAACACCGGGGAGCTGTTTTTT. The chain is built from TRBV19 and TRBJ2-2; D remains unclear. V shed 3 bases and J shed 0 bases, with 20 bases lying between them. CDR3 length equals 19 residues. Germline values: CDR1 LNHDA, CDR2 SQIVND (reference sequence).

As concerns this clonotype: This could be a read error, since a much larger clone is one nucleotide away. This chain connects TRBV6-5 to TRBJ1-6, with unresolved D. CDR3 size: 14 residues. The germline CDR1 and CDR2 sequences are MNHEY and SVGAGI. The V end was cut by 0 bases, the J end by 10 bases, with 10 bases between. The CDR3 DNA reads as TGTGCCAGCAGTTACTCGAGCCTAGAGTCACCCCTCCACTTT. This encodes CASSYSSLESPLHF.

The genes are TRBV27 and TRBJ1-5; D is unresolved. Trimming took 2 bases from V and 6 from J, leaving 8 bases between them. CDR3 length equals 13 residues. The germline V gene encodes CDR1 MNHEY and CDR2 SMNVEV (reference sequence). This CDR3 reads CASSLRGCQPQHF. CDR3 coding DNA: TGTGCCAGCAGTTTACGGGGTTGTCAGCCCCAGCATTTT.

A single count supports this clonotype. The chain uses TRBV19 and TRBJ2-2; 7 bases fit TRBD1. Trimming removed 3 bases from V and 5 bases from J; junction bases left unmatched: 9. CDR3 length equals 16 residues. Germline V gene lookup returns CDR1 LNHDA and CDR2 SQIVND (reference sequence). The CDR3 sequence is CASSILTGVFTGELFF. The CDR3 DNA follows: TGTGCCAGTAGTATTCTTACAGGGGTATTTACCGGGGAGCTGTTTTTT.